This T cell receptor (beta chain) came from a study of OX40 agonist ivuxolimab in advanced cancers. Background on the study: Ivuxolimab, an agonist antibody against OX40 (CD134), was given to patients. Overall study results and limits: Expanded clones tended on average to be more numerous among CD8+ T cells than CD4+. In the 0.1 to 3.0 mg/kg range, CD4+ and CD8+ blood T cells had expanded clonally by week 6.

From germline, CDR1 is LNHDA and CDR2 SQIVND (reference sequence). The V and J ends lost 8 bases and 7 bases respectively, with 11 bases between them. The CDR3 has 12 amino acids. Data came from immunoSEQ multiplex PCR; TCRdb stores just in-frame clones and leaves some out. The profile covers some 80,000 clones, with about 90% appearing a single time and about 0.52% taken by the ten largest. With regard to this clone: The antigen is undetermined.

The receptor's source is an adult with an advanced solid tumor such as melanoma, head and neck, liver or kidney cancer. The sample consisted of CD4+ or CD8+ T cells sorted from blood, taken in a trial of the OX40 agonist ivuxolimab. This chain links TRBV19 with TRBJ1-4, with a weak D call TRBD1 (5 bases). Written as DNA, the CDR3 is TGTGCCAGTCACAGAGGGACTGAAAAACTGTTTTTT. Residues: CASHRGTEKLFF.